Below, one T cell receptor (beta chain) is given with its context. Its specificity is unknown. This specimen belongs to a study of lymphopenia after photon versus proton radiotherapy. TCRdb's table, derived via immunoSEQ multiplex PCR, lists solely in-frame clones and lacks some. The sample records 35,000 to 50,000 clones, roughly nine tenths being singletons. Study-level findings and limits: Post-nadir TCR diversity decline inversely tracked overall survival among those who died. After lymphocyte nadir, photon-treated repertoires showed oligoclonal expansion, especially CD8+ Temra. Proton therapy kept repertoires fairly stable, unlike photons, which gained effector/memory cells.

The CDR3 has 14 residues. Germline lookup yields CDR1 MNHEY and CDR2 SMNVEV (reference sequence). The J gene is TRBJ2-5, the V gene TRBV27, with TRBD2 matching over 7 bases. With the DNA end fitting TRBJ2-7 better, the J assignment may be wrong. This specimen was peripheral blood, taken from a patient treated with photon-based radiotherapy. The receptor's source is a man aged 60 to 75 with cholangiocarcinoma. The CDR3 spells CASTRRRGSYEQYF. The CDR3 coding sequence is TGTGCCAGCACCCGGAGGCGGGGGAGTTACGAGCAGTACTTC.